These T cell receptor beta chains were read from a single sample in a study of beta chain features in type 1 diabetes. TCRdb's copy holds only in-frame clones and misses some; the assay was immunoSEQ multiplex PCR. The sample records 860,000 or so clones, roughly a sixth being singletons. The sample consisted of naive CD4+ T cells from blood. The receptors here all came from a woman aged 18-29 years in good health. Both conserved end residues are part of each CDR3. D genes are given only for firm matches. Clone size is shown for a subset of rows, as once, few, many or a class of expanded clone.

clone size: -; D gene: -; V gene: TRBV6-6; J gene: TRBJ1-5; CDR3 protein: CASSYWDGYSNQPQHF; CDR3 DNA: TGTGCCAGCAGTTATTGGGACGGTTATAGCAATCAGCCCCAGCATTTT
clone size: -; D gene: -; V gene: TRBV18; J gene: TRBJ2-1; CDR3 protein: CASSPPNDNEQFF; CDR3 DNA: TGTGCCAGCTCACCACCGAATGACAATGAGCAGTTCTTC
clone size: -; D gene: TRBD1; V gene: TRBV13; J gene: TRBJ2-7; CDR3 protein: CASSFAPPGQGFYGQYF; CDR3 DNA: TGTGCCAGCAGCTTCGCTCCCCCGGGACAGGGCTTTTATGGGCAGTACTTC
clone size: -; D gene: -; V gene: TRBV9; J gene: TRBJ1-3; CDR3 protein: CASSVGPAVSGNTIYF; CDR3 DNA: TGTGCCAGCAGCGTAGGTCCGGCAGTTAGTGGAAACACCATATATTTT
clone size: -; D gene: TRBD2; V gene: TRBV7-9; J gene: TRBJ2-1; CDR3 protein: CASSLPGLAWNEQFF; CDR3 DNA: TGTGCCAGCAGCTTACCGGGACTAGCTTGGAATGAGCAGTTCTTC
clone size: -; D gene: -; V gene: TRBV28; J gene: TRBJ2-1; CDR3 protein: CASSQGDPRDNEQFF; CDR3 DNA: TGTGCCAGCAGTCAGGGAGACCCTAGGGACAATGAGCAGTTCTTC
clone size: few; D gene: -; V gene: TRBV11-2; J gene: TRBJ1-1; CDR3 protein: CASTTRALVDTEAFF; CDR3 DNA: TGTGCCAGCACCACCCGGGCGTTGGTTGACACTGAAGCTTTCTTT
clone size: few; D gene: -; V gene: TRBV2; J gene: TRBJ1-5; CDR3 protein: CASSARRGGNQPQHF; CDR3 DNA: TGTGCCAGCAGCGCCCGCAGGGGTGGCAATCAGCCCCAGCATTTT
clone size: -; D gene: -; V gene: TRBV11-2; J gene: TRBJ2-7; CDR3 protein: CASSLVPDRTFGYEQYF; CDR3 DNA: TGTGCCAGCAGCTTAGTCCCCGACAGGACCTTTGGATACGAGCAGTACTTC
clone size: few; D gene: -; V gene: TRBV7-2; J gene: TRBJ2-7; CDR3 protein: CASSWGRGGPYEQYF; CDR3 DNA: TGTGCCAGCAGCTGGGGCCGTGGGGGACCCTACGAGCAGTACTTC
clone size: -; D gene: -; V gene: TRBV7-2; J gene: TRBJ2-2; CDR3 protein: CASSLGGGSTGELFF; CDR3 DNA: TGTGCCAGCAGCTTAGGTGGGGGGAGCACCGGGGAGCTGTTTTTT
clone size: once; D gene: TRBD1; V gene: TRBV7-2; J gene: TRBJ2-7; CDR3 protein: CASSIQSGTGPYEQYF; CDR3 DNA: TGTGCCAGCAGCATCCAATCCGGGACAGGGCCCTACGAGCAGTACTTC
clone size: -; D gene: TRBD1; V gene: TRBV28; J gene: TRBJ1-5; CDR3 protein: CASRADRVNQPQHF; CDR3 DNA: TGTGCCAGCAGAGCCGACAGGGTAAATCAGCCCCAGCATTTT
clone size: -; D gene: TRBD2; V gene: TRBV5-1; J gene: TRBJ2-1; CDR3 protein: CASSLGSSLAGGPSNEQFF; CDR3 DNA: TGCGCCAGCAGCTTGGGCTCTTCGCTAGCGGGAGGGCCGTCGAATGAGCAGTTCTTC
clone size: -; D gene: -; V gene: TRBV5-8; J gene: TRBJ2-7; CDR3 protein: CASSTGPVYEQYF; CDR3 DNA: TGTGCCAGCAGTACGGGACCGGTCTACGAGCAGTACTTC
clone size: few; D gene: TRBD1; V gene: TRBV7-2; J gene: TRBJ2-7; CDR3 protein: CASRLSGTGIYEQYF; CDR3 DNA: TGTGCCAGCAGACTATCCGGGACAGGGATCTACGAGCAGTACTTC
clone size: -; D gene: -; V gene: TRBV6-6; J gene: TRBJ1-1; CDR3 protein: CASSYENTEAFF; CDR3 DNA: TGTGCCAGCAGTTATGAGAACACTGAAGCTTTCTTT
clone size: -; D gene: -; V gene: TRBV9; J gene: TRBJ2-7; CDR3 protein: CASSVGVTYEQYF; CDR3 DNA: TGTGCCAGCAGCGTCGGGGTGACCTACGAGCAGTACTTC
clone size: few; D gene: TRBD1; V gene: TRBV6-6; J gene: TRBJ2-7; CDR3 protein: CASSYGTGAHEQYF; CDR3 DNA: TGTGCCAGCAGTTACGGGACAGGGGCCCACGAGCAGTACTTC
clone size: few; D gene: -; V gene: TRBV6-1; J gene: TRBJ2-5; CDR3 protein: CASGGPETQYF; CDR3 DNA: TGTGCCAGCGGAGGTCCGGAGACCCAGTACTTC
clone size: few; D gene: TRBD1; V gene: TRBV15; J gene: TRBJ2-3; CDR3 protein: CATSRKGDTGGTDTQYF; CDR3 DNA: TGTGCCACCAGCAGGAAGGGAGACACAGGGGGCACAGATACGCAGTATTTT
clone size: few; D gene: -; V gene: TRBV27; J gene: TRBJ1-1; CDR3 protein: CASSTVMNTEAFF; CDR3 DNA: TGTGCCAGCAGCACGGTTATGAACACTGAAGCTTTCTTT
clone size: -; D gene: -; V gene: TRBV7-9; J gene: TRBJ2-5; CDR3 protein: CASSLGPLAYQETQYF; CDR3 DNA: TGTGCCAGCAGCTTAGGCCCCCTTGCGTATCAAGAGACCCAGTACTTC
clone size: few; D gene: -; V gene: TRBV5-1; J gene: TRBJ1-3; CDR3 protein: CASSFMTARKKHF; CDR3 DNA: TGCGCCAGCAGCTTCATGACTGCCAGAAAGAAACATTTT
clone size: few; D gene: TRBD1; V gene: TRBV28; J gene: TRBJ2-7; CDR3 protein: CASRHGTGKVEQYF; CDR3 DNA: TGTGCCAGCAGACACGGGACAGGGAAGGTCGAGCAGTACTTC
clone size: -; D gene: TRBD2; V gene: TRBV28; J gene: TRBJ2-1; CDR3 protein: CASSPLAGGLYNEQFF; CDR3 DNA: TGTGCCAGCAGCCCTTTAGCGGGAGGGCTCTACAATGAGCAGTTCTTC
clone size: -; D gene: -; V gene: TRBV5-1; J gene: TRBJ1-2; CDR3 protein: CASSTTPNYGYTF; CDR3 DNA: TGCGCCAGCAGTACCACACCGAACTATGGCTACACCTTC
clone size: few; D gene: TRBD1; V gene: TRBV2; J gene: TRBJ2-5; CDR3 protein: CASSAVTGGVETQYF; CDR3 DNA: TGTGCCAGCAGTGCTGTGACAGGGGGAGTAGAGACCCAGTACTTC
clone size: -; D gene: -; V gene: TRBV5-1; J gene: TRBJ2-1; CDR3 protein: CASSLVISRYNEQFF; CDR3 DNA: TGCGCCAGCAGCTTGGTTATATCTCGCTACAATGAGCAGTTCTTC
clone size: -; D gene: -; V gene: TRBV18; J gene: TRBJ1-5; CDR3 protein: CASSPPGLRNQPQHF; CDR3 DNA: TGTGCCAGCTCACCACCAGGGCTTCGGAATCAGCCCCAGCATTTT
clone size: once; D gene: -; V gene: TRBV7-8; J gene: TRBJ1-5; CDR3 protein: CASSATTGYDQPQHF; CDR3 DNA: TGTGCCAGCAGCGCCACTACAGGGTACGATCAGCCCCAGCATTTT
clone size: -; D gene: -; V gene: TRBV5-1; J gene: TRBJ2-1; CDR3 protein: CASSLLPDNEQFF; CDR3 DNA: TGCGCCAGCAGCTTGCTCCCAGACAATGAGCAGTTCTTC
clone size: -; D gene: TRBD2; V gene: TRBV13; J gene: TRBJ2-2; CDR3 protein: CASSSGTSGFTGELFF; CDR3 DNA: TGTGCCAGCAGCTCCGGGACTAGCGGGTTTACCGGGGAGCTGTTTTTT
clone size: few; D gene: -; V gene: TRBV7-9; J gene: TRBJ2-7; CDR3 protein: CASSLVTDEQYF; CDR3 DNA: TGTGCCAGCAGCTTAGTGACCGACGAGCAGTACTTC
clone size: -; D gene: -; V gene: TRBV7-3; J gene: TRBJ2-1; CDR3 protein: CASSLGNEQFF; CDR3 DNA: TGTGCCAGCAGCTTAGGGAATGAGCAGTTCTTC
clone size: -; D gene: TRBD1; V gene: TRBV5-1; J gene: TRBJ2-1; CDR3 protein: CASSTRTGSVYNEQFF; CDR3 DNA: TGCGCCAGCAGCACCCGGACAGGATCCGTATACAATGAGCAGTTCTTC
clone size: few; D gene: -; V gene: TRBV4-3; J gene: TRBJ2-5; CDR3 protein: CASSLGNQETQYF; CDR3 DNA: TGCGCCAGCAGCCTGGGAAACCAAGAGACCCAGTACTTC
clone size: few; D gene: -; V gene: TRBV7-8; J gene: TRBJ2-1; CDR3 protein: CASSLAGSYNEQFF; CDR3 DNA: TGTGCCAGCAGCTTAGCAGGCAGCTACAATGAGCAGTTCTTC
clone size: -; D gene: -; V gene: TRBV19; J gene: TRBJ1-2; CDR3 protein: CAARGSKDGYTF; CDR3 DNA: TGTGCCGCAAGAGGGTCTAAGGATGGCTACACCTTC
clone size: -; D gene: TRBD1; V gene: TRBV7-2; J gene: TRBJ1-4; CDR3 protein: CASSSVQGAQGKLFF; CDR3 DNA: TGTGCCAGCAGCTCGGTACAGGGGGCGCAGGGAAAACTGTTTTTT
clone size: -; D gene: -; V gene: TRBV7-2; J gene: TRBJ1-1; CDR3 protein: CASSLGSSAEAFF; CDR3 DNA: TGTGCCAGCAGCTTAGGATCGTCAGCCGAAGCTTTCTTT
clone size: -; D gene: -; V gene: TRBV6-5; J gene: TRBJ1-1; CDR3 protein: CASSYAGITNTEAFF; CDR3 DNA: TGTGCCAGCAGTTACGCGGGCATCACGAACACTGAAGCTTTCTTT
clone size: -; D gene: -; V gene: TRBV9; J gene: TRBJ1-2; CDR3 protein: CASSVASGLNYGYTF; CDR3 DNA: TGTGCCAGCAGCGTAGCTAGTGGGCTTAACTATGGCTACACCTTC
clone size: -; D gene: TRBD2; V gene: TRBV7-2; J gene: TRBJ2-2; CDR3 protein: CASRRGLVLTGELFF; CDR3 DNA: TGTGCCAGCAGGAGGGGACTAGTTCTAACCGGGGAGCTGTTTTTT
clone size: -; D gene: -; V gene: TRBV9; J gene: TRBJ2-1; CDR3 protein: CASSVSWVGNEQFF; CDR3 DNA: TGTGCCAGCAGCGTCTCCTGGGTTGGGAATGAGCAGTTCTTC
clone size: -; D gene: -; V gene: TRBV18; J gene: TRBJ2-7; CDR3 protein: CASSVKQAYEQYF; CDR3 DNA: TGTGCCAGCTCAGTCAAGCAAGCCTACGAGCAGTACTTC
clone size: -; D gene: -; V gene: TRBV7-3; J gene: TRBJ2-5; CDR3 protein: CASSQGLQETQYF; CDR3 DNA: TGTGCCAGCAGTCAAGGCTTACAAGAGACCCAGTACTTC
clone size: -; D gene: -; V gene: TRBV7-2; J gene: TRBJ2-7; CDR3 protein: CASSQRRGSSYEQYF; CDR3 DNA: TGTGCCAGCAGCCAACGGCGAGGGTCCTCGTACGAGCAGTACTTC
clone size: few; D gene: -; V gene: TRBV2; J gene: TRBJ1-5; CDR3 protein: CASSEDSSNQPQHF; CDR3 DNA: TGTGCCAGCAGCGAAGACAGTAGCAATCAGCCCCAGCATTTT
clone size: -; D gene: TRBD2; V gene: TRBV28; J gene: TRBJ2-7; CDR3 protein: CASSFAGGRYEQYF; CDR3 DNA: TGTGCCAGCAGTTTCGCGGGGGGAAGGTACGAGCAGTACTTC